The clone carrying this T cell receptor beta chain was found a few times. Its target is not known. Markers CD45RO/CCR7/CD25/CD127/CD95/CD27 served to sort CD4+ naive, central memory, regulatory and stem cell-like memory cells. The data originate from a study of beta chain features in type 1 diabetes. The CDR3 spans 15 residues. From germline, CDR1 is SGHAT and CDR2 FQNNGV. The V segment lost 7 bases and the J segment 5 bases; nucleotides outside the gene matches: 10. Investigators reverse transcribed all isolated RNA, so they sequenced expressed TCRB transcripts. The data were produced by immunoSEQ multiplex PCR, yet TCRdb's version contains in-frame clones alone and is incomplete. The sample lists roughly 290,000 clones; approximately 16% were seen once. General study findings and limits: People with Type 1 diabetes carried modestly yet significantly shorter TCRB CDR3s in all four CD4+ subsets. Among type 1 diabetes patients, VDJ junctions had fewer insertions and more deletions. Amplification by PCR could prefer shorter templates, with the same effect in patients and controls.

Sample: naive CD4+ T cells from blood. The TCR sequence derives from a man aged 18 to 35 with type 1 diabetes. V is TRBV11-2 and J is TRBJ2-1; 8 nucleotides align to TRBD2. The CDR3 DNA reads as TGTGCCAGCATCCGAATAGCGGGGCGGCACAATGAGCAGTTCTTC. The encoded protein is CASIRIAGRHNEQFF.